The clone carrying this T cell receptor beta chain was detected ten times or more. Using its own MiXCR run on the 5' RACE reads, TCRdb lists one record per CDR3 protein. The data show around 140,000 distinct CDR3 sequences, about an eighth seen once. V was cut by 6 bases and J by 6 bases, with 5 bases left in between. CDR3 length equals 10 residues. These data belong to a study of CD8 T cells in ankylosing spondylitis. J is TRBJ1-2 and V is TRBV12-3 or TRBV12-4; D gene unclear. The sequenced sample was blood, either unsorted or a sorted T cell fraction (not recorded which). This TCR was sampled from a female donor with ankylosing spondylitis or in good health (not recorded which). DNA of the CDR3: TGTGCCAGCAGGCGAGATGGCTACACCTTC. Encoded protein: CASRRDGYTF.